This entry lists 9 T cell receptor beta chains sequenced from one sample in a study of cytomegalovirus exposure and HLA in healthy donors. PCR used 60 Vbeta primers and 13 Jbeta primers. The assay was immunoSEQ multiplex PCR, and TCRdb's table has in-frame clones only and misses some. This sample has roughly 290,000 clones, with around nine tenths found just once. Material: PBMCs. The receptors were gathered from a woman aged 18-29 years in good health and CMV-seronegative.

J is TRBJ1-5 and V is TRBV19; TRBD1 matches 7 bases. This CDR3 has 16 residues. V shed 5 bases and J 1 base; nucleotides not matched to a gene: 8. In germline, CDR1 is LNHDA, CDR2 SQIVND (reference sequence). This chain's CDR3 is CASSSGQAGSNQPQHF. The CDR3, as DNA: TGTGCCAGTAGTTCCGGACAGGCTGGCAGCAATCAGCCCCAGCATTTT.

The J gene is TRBJ1-4, the V gene TRBV2; D is ambiguous. The ends were cut back, 6 bases at V and 8 bases at J, with 10 bases in the middle. The CDR3 length is 12 residues. Looked up from germline, CDR1 is SNHLY and CDR2 is FYNNEI. CDR3 nucleotide sequence: TGTGCCAGCAGCACGGGTGCAGAAAAACTGTTTTTT. It specifies CASSTGAEKLFF.

The rearrangement uses TRBV19 and TRBJ2-1; 9 nucleotides agree with TRBD2. Germline V gives CDR1 LNHDA, CDR2 SQIVND (reference sequence). There are 15 residues in the CDR3. V dropped 6 bases and J dropped 8; count of bases not matched to a gene: 11. The CDR3 DNA reads TGTGCCAGTAGATCGGGGACTAGCTCGTACCATGAGCAGTTCTTC. This codes for CASRSGTSSYHEQFF. Filled out from reference TRBV19 and TRBJ2-1, the complete variable domain reads DGGITQSPKYLFRKEGQNVTLSCEQNLNHDAMYWYRQDPGQGLRLIYYSQIVNDFQKGDIAEGYSVSREKKESFPLTVTSAQKNPTAFYLCASRSGTSSYHEQFFGPGTRLTVL.

The CDR3 reads CASSENLAGGTDTQYF. Written as DNA, the CDR3 is TGTGCCAGCAGTGAAAATTTAGCGGGGGGCACAGATACGCAGTATTTT. The chain employs TRBV2 and TRBJ2-3, with 9 nucleotides matching TRBD2. The CDR3 is made up of 16 amino acids. Germline CDR1 reads SNHLY; CDR2 reads FYNNEI. The junction had 4 bases not matched to a gene; V was cut back by 2 bases and J by 1 base.

This rearrangement joins TRBV6-5 to TRBJ2-5; TRBD2 matches 7 bases. The CDR3 sequence is 12 residues long. CDR1 MNHEY and CDR2 SVGAGI come from the germline V gene. Trimming took 4 bases from V and 11 from J; bases not matched to a gene: 7. CDR3: CASSLGSGEQYF. In DNA form, the CDR3 reads TGTGCCAGCAGTTTAGGGAGCGGGGAGCAGTACTTC.

The chain couples TRBV4-1 to TRBJ2-7; 7 nucleotides align to TRBD2. The CDR3 covers 14 residues. The J segment lost 5 bases and the V segment lost 3 bases, leaving 7 bases of the junction unmatched. Germline CDR1 MGHRA, CDR2 YSYEKL. CDR3 amino acids: CASSHPGREDEQYF. As DNA, the CDR3 is TGCGCCAGCAGCCATCCTGGGAGGGAGGACGAGCAGTACTTC.

The chain is built from TRBV30 and TRBJ2-5; 12 bases are a match to TRBD2. Germline assignment: CDR1 GTSNPN and CDR2 SVGIG (reference sequence). CDR3 length: 15 residues. J lost 5 bases, V lost 4 bases, and 8 bases had no gene match. The CDR3 reads CAWTTSGGFGETQYF. In DNA, the CDR3 is TGTGCCTGGACCACTAGCGGGGGGTTCGGGGAGACCCAGTACTTC. The variable domain in full, with the rest retrieved from reference TRBV30 and TRBJ2-5, is SQTIHQWPATLVQPVGSPLSLECTVEGTSNPNLYWYRQAAGRGLQLLFYSVGIGQISSEVPQNLSASRPQDRQFILSSKKLLLSDSGFYLCAWTTSGGFGETQYFGPGTRLLVL.

The chain is built from TRBV6-5 and TRBJ2-7; 10 nucleotides match TRBD1. J lost 5 bases, V lost 2 bases, and 3 bases had no gene match. Looked up from germline, CDR1 is MNHEY and CDR2 is SVGAGI. The CDR3 is 14 amino acids. CDR3 DNA: TGTGCCAGCAGTTACGCGACAGGGGGCCACGAGCAGTACTTC. This translates into CASSYATGGHEQYF.

The chain is built from TRBV2 and TRBJ2-2; possible D gene TRBD1, 6 bases. The V end lost 7 bases, the J end lost 1 base, and 13 bases lay between the germline ends. CDR1 is SNHLY, CDR2 FYNNEI, per germline. CDR3 length: 15 residues. This CDR3 is CASNYQTGNTGELFF. In DNA form, the CDR3 reads TGTGCCAGCAATTATCAGACAGGGAACACCGGGGAGCTGTTTTTT.